This paragraph reports one T cell receptor (beta chain). This sample was taken from a study of OX40 agonist ivuxolimab in advanced cancers. Study-level background: Therapy given before enrollment (anti-PD-1, anti-PD-L1 or anti-CTLA-4) was allowed, and around 40% had some.

Systemic immunosuppression or a history of autoimmune disease excluded patients. This CDR3 comprises 11 residues. Trimming cost V 6 bases and J 2 bases, with 3 bases left between them. Germline V gives CDR1 MNHNY, CDR2 SVGAGI (reference sequence). Measured with immunoSEQ multiplex PCR; TCRdb has only the in-frame clones, and not every one. Among about 54,000 clones listed, around 88% were seen once. The input for sequencing was CD4+ or CD8+ T cells sorted from blood, taken in a trial of the OX40 agonist ivuxolimab. This receptor was obtained from an adult with an advanced solid tumor such as melanoma, head and neck, liver or kidney cancer. The chain couples TRBV6-6 to TRBJ2-3; D is ambiguous. CDR3 in DNA: TGTGCCAGCAGAATCACAGATACGCAGTATTTT. Translating it yields CASRITDTQYF.